The entry below describes one T cell receptor (beta chain). Antigen specificity is unknown. A CD45RA+ naive subset and a CD45RA-negative memory subset were split from CD4+ cells. The germline V gene has CDR1 SGHTA and CDR2 FQGNSA. The CDR3 totals 17 residues. With V trimmed by 4 bases and J by 5 bases, 13 bases remained unmatched. This specimen comes from a study of shared clonotypes between healthy human individuals. Turning to the study itself: Per-donor plates numbered three CD4 naive, three CD4 memory, two CD8 naive and one CD8 memory.

Assay: immunoSEQ multiplex PCR; the TCRdb copy retains only in-frame clones and omits some. Here the sample spans approximately 980,000 clones, approximately 76% being singletons. Study-level points and caveats: Incomplete sequencing of sorted subsets was indicated by rarefaction despite large depth. Tissue TCR repertoires likely differ from these blood-only repertoires.

The chain links TRBV7-2 to TRBJ2-3; 9 bases are shared with TRBD2. The origin of this receptor is a man aged 18 to 29 in good health. The sequenced sample consisted of memory CD4+ T cells sorted from blood. The subset was: CD45RA-negative fraction. CDR3 amino acids: CASSSGPGLASRDTQYF. In DNA form, the CDR3 reads TGTGCCAGCAGCTCCGGACCGGGACTAGCATCCCGAGATACGCAGTATTTT.